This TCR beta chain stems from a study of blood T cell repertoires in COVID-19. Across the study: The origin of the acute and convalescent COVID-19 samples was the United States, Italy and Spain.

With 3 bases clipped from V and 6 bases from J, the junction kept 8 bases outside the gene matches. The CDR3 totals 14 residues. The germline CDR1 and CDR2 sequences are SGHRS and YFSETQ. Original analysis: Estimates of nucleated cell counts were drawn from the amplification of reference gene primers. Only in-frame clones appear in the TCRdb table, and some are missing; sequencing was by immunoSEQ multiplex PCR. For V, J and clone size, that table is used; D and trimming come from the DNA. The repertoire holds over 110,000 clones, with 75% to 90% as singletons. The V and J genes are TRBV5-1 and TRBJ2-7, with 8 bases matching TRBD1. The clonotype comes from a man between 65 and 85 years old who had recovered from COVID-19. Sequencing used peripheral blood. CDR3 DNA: TGCGCCAGCAGCTCGTGGACAGGGCCGTCCGAGCAGTACTTC. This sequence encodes CASSSWTGPSEQYF.